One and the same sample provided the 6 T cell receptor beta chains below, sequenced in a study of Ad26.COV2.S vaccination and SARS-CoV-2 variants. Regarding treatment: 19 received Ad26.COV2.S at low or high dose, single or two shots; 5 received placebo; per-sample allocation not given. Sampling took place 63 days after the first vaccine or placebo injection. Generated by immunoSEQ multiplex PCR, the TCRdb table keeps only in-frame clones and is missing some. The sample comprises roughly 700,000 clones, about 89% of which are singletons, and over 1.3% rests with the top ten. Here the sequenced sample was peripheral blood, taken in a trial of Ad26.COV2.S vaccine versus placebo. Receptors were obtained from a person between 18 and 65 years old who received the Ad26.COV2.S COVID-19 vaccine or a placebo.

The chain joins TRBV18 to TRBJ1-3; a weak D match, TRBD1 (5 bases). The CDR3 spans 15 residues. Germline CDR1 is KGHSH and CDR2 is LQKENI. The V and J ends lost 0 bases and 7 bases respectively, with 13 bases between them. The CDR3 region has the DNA TGTGCCAGCTCACCACCGGCGGGGGTAGGGAACACCATATATTTT. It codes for CASSPPAGVGNTIYF.

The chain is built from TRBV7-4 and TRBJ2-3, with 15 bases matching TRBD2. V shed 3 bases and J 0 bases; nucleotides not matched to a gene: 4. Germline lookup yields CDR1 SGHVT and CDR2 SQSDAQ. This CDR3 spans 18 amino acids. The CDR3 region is CASSFGLAGGLSTDTQYF. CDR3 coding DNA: TGTGCCAGCAGCTTCGGACTAGCGGGAGGGCTTAGCACAGATACGCAGTATTTT.

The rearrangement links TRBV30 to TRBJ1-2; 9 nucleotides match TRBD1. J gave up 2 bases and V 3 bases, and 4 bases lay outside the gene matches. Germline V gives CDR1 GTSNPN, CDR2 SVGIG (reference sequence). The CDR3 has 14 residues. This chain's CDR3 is CAWSLDRGNYGYTF. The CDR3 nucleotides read TGTGCCTGGAGCCTGGACAGGGGCAACTATGGCTACACCTTC.

CDR3 coding DNA: TGCAGTGCTAGTCGTCAGTATAGCAATCAGCCCCAGCATTTT. It specifies CSASRQYSNQPQHF. The rearrangement uses TRBV20-1 and TRBJ1-5; D unresolved. Deletions cut 3 bases from V and 0 bases from J, with 9 bases between. Germline V gene data show CDR1 as DFQATT and CDR2 as SNEGSKA (reference sequence). The CDR3 contains 14 residues.

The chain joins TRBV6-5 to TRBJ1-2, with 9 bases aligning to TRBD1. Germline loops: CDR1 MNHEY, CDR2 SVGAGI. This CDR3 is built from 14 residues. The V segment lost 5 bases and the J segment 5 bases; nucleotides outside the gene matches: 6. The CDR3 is CASSRTGETYGYTF. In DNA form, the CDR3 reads TGTGCCAGCAGTAGGACAGGGGAAACATATGGCTACACCTTC.

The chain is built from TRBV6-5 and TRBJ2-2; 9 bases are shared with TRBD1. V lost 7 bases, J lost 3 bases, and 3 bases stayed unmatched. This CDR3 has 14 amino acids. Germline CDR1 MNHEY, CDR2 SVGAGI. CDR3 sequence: CASKDRGHTGELFF. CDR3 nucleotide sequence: TGTGCCAGCAAGGACAGGGGCCACACCGGGGAGCTGTTTTTT.